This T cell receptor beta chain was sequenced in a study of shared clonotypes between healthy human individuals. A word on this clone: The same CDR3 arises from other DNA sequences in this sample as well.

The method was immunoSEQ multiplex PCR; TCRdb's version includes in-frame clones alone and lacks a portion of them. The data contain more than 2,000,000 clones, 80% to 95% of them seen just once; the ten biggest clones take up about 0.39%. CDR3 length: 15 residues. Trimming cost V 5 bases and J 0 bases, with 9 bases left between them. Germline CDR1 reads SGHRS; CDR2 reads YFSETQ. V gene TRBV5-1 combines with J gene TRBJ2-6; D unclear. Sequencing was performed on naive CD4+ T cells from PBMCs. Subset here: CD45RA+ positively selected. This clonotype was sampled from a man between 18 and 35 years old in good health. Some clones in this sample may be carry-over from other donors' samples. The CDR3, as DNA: TGCGCCAGCAGGCCTTTAGGCTCTGGGGCCAACGTCCTGACTTTC. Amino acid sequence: CASRPLGSGANVLTF.